The 9 T cell receptor beta chains given below trace back to one sample, sequenced in a study of OX40 agonist ivuxolimab in advanced cancers. Here immunoSEQ multiplex PCR was the method, and the copy in TCRdb shows in-frame clones only, minus some. The repertoire holds about 71,000 clones, 80% to 85% seen once, with about 5% in the top ten. The source material was CD4+ or CD8+ T cells sorted from blood, sampled in a trial of the OX40 agonist ivuxolimab. The receptors come from an adult with an advanced solid tumor such as melanoma, head and neck, liver or kidney cancer.

The genes are TRBV27 and TRBJ2-3; unclear D gene. The CDR3 consists of 17 residues. V dropped 5 bases and J dropped 1 base, with 19 bases sitting between them. Germline V CDR1 and CDR2: MNHEY, SMNVEV (reference sequence). CDR3 nucleotides: TGTGCCAGCAGTGACCTAGACTCGGCCGCCCGCACAGATACGCAGTATTTT. Translating it yields CASSDLDSAARTDTQYF.

The rearrangement joins TRBV18 to TRBJ1-3; possible D gene TRBD1, 5 bases. Germline CDR1 reads KGHSH; CDR2 reads LQKENI. Trimming removed 3 bases at V and 2 bases at J, with 20 bases between. CDR3 size: 18 residues. Here the CDR3 DNA reads TGTGCCAGCTCACCGGCCTCCGGGACGCTAAATGCTGGAAACACCATATATTTT. Its translation is CASSPASGTLNAGNTIYF.

The genes are TRBV27 and TRBJ2-2; tentatively, D is TRBD1 (6 bases). V dropped 6 bases and J dropped 0 bases, with 8 bases sitting between them. CDR3 length: 14 residues. The germline CDR1 and CDR2 sequences are MNHEY and SMNVEV (reference sequence). CDR3 sequence reads: CASRQGPNTGELFF. DNA of the CDR3: TGTGCCAGCAGACAGGGCCCGAACACCGGGGAGCTGTTTTTT.

This rearrangement joins TRBV29-1 to TRBJ1-1, with 7 bases fitting TRBD1. CDR3 length equals 14 residues. In germline, CDR1 is SQVTM, CDR2 ANQGSEA. The V gene end was trimmed by 4 bases and the J gene end by 0 bases; junction bases not matched to a gene: 5. The CDR3 DNA follows: TGCAGCGTTGTGGGTCAGGGGGTGAACACTGAAGCTTTCTTT. This codes for CSVVGQGVNTEAFF.

The chain joins TRBV27 to TRBJ2-7; possibly TRBD1 for D (5 bases). Looked up from germline, CDR1 is MNHEY and CDR2 is SMNVEV (reference sequence). The germline V and J ends were trimmed by 1 base and 3 bases, with 10 bases remaining between them. CDR3 length equals 14 residues. The CDR3 here is CASSLFRVGYEQYF. CDR3 in DNA: TGTGCCAGCAGTTTATTCAGGGTGGGCTACGAGCAGTACTTC.

The chain uses TRBV29-1 and TRBJ2-5, with D perhaps being TRBD1 or TRBD2 (7 bases each). This CDR3 region has 15 residues. The V end was cut by 5 bases, the J end by 2 bases, with 18 bases between. In germline, CDR1 is SQVTM, CDR2 ANQGSEA. The CDR3 coding sequence is TGCAGCGTTCCATTGGGGGGGACAGTACAAGAGACCCAGTACTTC. It is translated as CSVPLGGTVQETQYF.

In DNA form, the CDR3 reads TGTGCCAGCAGCTTAAAGGGACTCGGAAAGGAAGCTTTCTTT. Its translation: CASSLKGLGKEAFF. The genes are TRBV7-2 and TRBJ1-1; D might be TRBD1 (5 bases). This CDR3 has 14 amino acids. Deletions cut 2 bases from V and 8 bases from J, with 15 bases between. Per germline, CDR1 SGHTA and CDR2 FQGNSA.

The chain combines TRBV5-1 with TRBJ2-7; possibly TRBD1 or TRBD2 for D (5 bases each). Germline V lookup: CDR1 SGHRS, CDR2 YFSETQ. The length of the CDR3 is 15 residues. V was pared by 5 bases and J by 6 bases, with 21 bases between. The CDR3 DNA is TGCGCCAGCAGTTCATACGGGACCCCCCTTTCCGAGCAGTACTTC. It is translated as CASSSYGTPLSEQYF. The full variable domain, completed using reference TRBV5-1 and TRBJ2-7, is KAGVTQTPRYLIKTRGQQVTLSCSPISGHRSVSWYQQTPGQGLQFLFEYFSETQRNKGNFPGRFSGRQFSNSRSEMNVSTLELGDSALYLCASSSYGTPLSEQYFGPGTRLTVT.

This clone was counted only a few times. The chain uses TRBV6-1 and TRBJ2-2, with TRBD1 matching over 7 bases. CDR1 MNHNS and CDR2 SASEGT come from the germline V gene. This CDR3 has 14 amino acids. With 11 bases clipped from V and 5 bases from J, the junction kept 11 bases outside the gene matches. The DNA of the CDR3 is TGTGCCGCACAGGGGACATTTGAAACCGGGGAGCTGTTTTTT. This sequence encodes CAAQGTFETGELFF.